What follows are 13 T cell receptor beta chains derived from one specimen sequenced in a study of metastatic and nonmetastatic thyroid tumors (dated by TCRdb to about 2020). Libraries were constructed by PCR. Data came from an Illumina HiSeq 4000. The raw public reads went through TCRdb reprocessing: fastp at Q25, MiXCR clone calling, in-frame beta chains kept. The sample table holds tens of thousands of clones, of which 19% were seen once. Approximately 16% of the sample belongs to the ten largest clones. Before undergoing thyroid surgery, none of the patients had been given any kind of treatment. Sequenced material: blood. These receptors all stem from a female donor with papillary thyroid cancer or a benign thyroid nodule (not recorded which). Some clones in this sample may be carry-over from other donors' samples.

This clone has more than one count but fewer than ten. The chain is built from TRBV6-1 and TRBJ1-1; possible D gene TRBD1, 5 bases. The CDR3 length is 15 residues. Between the trimmed V and J ends, which lost 7 bases and 4 bases, there was a span of 19 bases. The V gene's germline CDR1 is MNHNS and CDR2 SASEGT. CDR3 in DNA: TGTGCCAGCACCTCCGGACACAGAGGAGCCACTGAAGCTTTCTTT. It encodes CASTSGHRGATEAFF.

This clone was detected many times. This chain connects TRBV18 to TRBJ2-3; no firm D call. The CDR3 totals 14 residues. Germline lookup yields CDR1 KGHSH and CDR2 LQKENI. V gave up 2 bases and J gave up 0 bases, with 6 bases separating them. CDR3 sequence: CASSPTASTDTQYF. For the CDR3, the DNA is TGTGCCAGCTCACCAACCGCGAGCACAGATACGCAGTATTTT. Using reference TRBV18 and TRBJ2-3 for the parts outside the CDR3, the full variable domain is NAGVMQNPRHLVRRRGQEARLRCSPMKGHSHVYWYRQLPEEGLKFMVYLQKENIIDESGMPKERFSAEFPKEGPSILRIQQVVRGDSAAYFCASSPTASTDTQYFGPGTRLTVL.

In its sample, this clone was seen many times. The V gene is TRBV20-1, the J gene TRBJ1-2; no definite D call. The CDR3 spans 14 residues. Germline CDR1 DFQATT, CDR2 SNEGSKA (reference sequence). The V end was cut by 0 bases, the J end by 7 bases, with 15 bases between. CDR3 residues: CSAREAQRTGGYTF. CDR3 DNA: TGCAGTGCTAGAGAGGCACAAAGAACTGGTGGCTACACCTTC.

Many counts were recorded for this clone. The V and J genes are TRBV11-1 and TRBJ2-5; TRBD2 matches 13 bases. Germline V gene lookup returns CDR1 SGHAT and CDR2 FQDESV (reference sequence). V shed 5 bases, J shed 5 bases, and the junction held 11 bases outside the gene matches. The CDR3 runs to 17 residues. The CDR3 protein is CASSEGLAGEVGETQYF. CDR3 DNA sequence: TGTGCCAGCAGCGAAGGACTAGCGGGAGAAGTTGGGGAGACCCAGTACTTC.

This clone was observed many times. The chain has TRBV29-1 and TRBJ2-7; no clear D. Looked up from germline, CDR1 is SQVTM and CDR2 is ANQGSEA. Deletions cut 4 bases from V and 5 bases from J, with 9 bases between. The CDR3 is made up of 11 amino acids. The CDR3 DNA reads TGCAGCGTTGGGGAAGGGCACGAGCAGTACTTC. Residues: CSVGEGHEQYF.

This clone was counted ten times or more. The rearrangement links TRBV28 to TRBJ2-5; 12 bases agree with TRBD1. V was pared by 6 bases and J by 4 bases, with 6 bases of the junction left unmatched. The germline CDR1 and CDR2 sequences are MDHEN and SYDVKM. The CDR3 extends over 15 amino acids. The CDR3 sequence: CASSRGQGARETQYF. The CDR3 nucleotides read TGTGCCAGCAGCCGGGGACAGGGGGCTAGAGAGACCCAGTACTTC.

This clone was counted a few times. The chain couples TRBV10-1 to TRBJ2-2; D perhaps matches TRBD2 (6 bases). The CDR3 has 14 amino acids. Trimming cost V 7 bases and J 1 base, with 10 bases left between them. Germline CDR1 is WNHNN and CDR2 is SYGVQD (reference sequence). CDR3 residues: CASNPGVNTGELFF. CDR3 nucleotides: TGCGCCAGCAATCCGGGGGTGAACACCGGGGAGCTGTTTTTT.

Note on this clone: A read error is likely, as this CDR3 ends without the conserved phenylalanine or tryptophan. No DNA is shown, since the ends of the CDR3 on it are uncertain; the CDR3 is the one TCRdb lists. The chain joins TRBV6-2 or TRBV6-3 to TRBJ2-7; TRBD2, the table's D call, lacks a check against the DNA. Ends included, the CDR3 has 10 residues. CDR1 and CDR2 from the germline V gene are MNHEY and SVGEGT. The CDR3 spells CASSYSRRAD.

This clone was picked up many times. The CDR3: CASSEKSRGGPNEQFF. The CDR3 DNA sequence: TGTGCCAGCAGTGAAAAAAGCCGGGGAGGGCCTAATGAGCAGTTCTTC. V and J are TRBV6-1 and TRBJ2-1; 7 nucleotides line up with TRBD2. The CDR3 has 16 amino acids. The germline gives CDR1 MNHNS, CDR2 SASEGT. J gave up 7 bases and V 2 bases, and 11 bases lay outside the gene matches.

J is TRBJ2-6 and V is TRBV7-3, with 9 bases that match TRBD2. The CDR3 totals 18 residues. The germline CDR1 and CDR2 sequences are SGHTA and FQGTGA. J gave up 0 bases and V 5 bases, and 8 bases lay outside the gene matches. CDR3 sequence (DNA): TGTGCCAGCAGCCCGCAACTAGCGGGTAGCTCTGGGGCCAACGTCCTGACTTTC. This gives the protein CASSPQLAGSSGANVLTF.

This clone was picked up many times. The V and J genes are TRBV27 and TRBJ2-1; D is possibly TRBD1 (6 bases). V shed 6 bases and J shed 8 bases, with 11 bases lying between them. This CDR3 region has 12 residues. CDR1 is MNHEY, CDR2 SMNVEV, per germline (reference sequence). In DNA form, the CDR3 reads TGTGCCAGCAGAGCAGGGGTCTATGAGCAGTTCTTC. Translated, it gives CASRAGVYEQFF.

This clone was seen a handful of times. The chain combines TRBV20-1 with TRBJ2-1, with D uncertain. V lost 3 bases and J 0 bases, leaving 9 bases between the germline ends. CDR1 DFQATT and CDR2 SNEGSKA come from the germline V gene (reference sequence). The CDR3 extends over 14 amino acids. The CDR3 is CSASSWRSYNEQFF. DNA of the CDR3: TGCAGTGCTAGCAGCTGGCGCTCCTACAATGAGCAGTTCTTC.

This clone was found many times. The sample carries other DNA sequences with the same CDR3. V is TRBV20-1 and J is TRBJ2-3, with TRBD2 matching 14 bases. Germline CDR1 reads DFQATT; CDR2 reads SNEGSKA (reference sequence). V shed 5 bases, J shed 4 bases, and the junction held 5 bases outside the gene matches. This CDR3 contains 15 residues. In DNA, the CDR3 is TGCAGTGCTCTCGGGACTAGCGGGAGATCAGATACGCAGTATTTT. Translated: CSALGTSGRSDTQYF.